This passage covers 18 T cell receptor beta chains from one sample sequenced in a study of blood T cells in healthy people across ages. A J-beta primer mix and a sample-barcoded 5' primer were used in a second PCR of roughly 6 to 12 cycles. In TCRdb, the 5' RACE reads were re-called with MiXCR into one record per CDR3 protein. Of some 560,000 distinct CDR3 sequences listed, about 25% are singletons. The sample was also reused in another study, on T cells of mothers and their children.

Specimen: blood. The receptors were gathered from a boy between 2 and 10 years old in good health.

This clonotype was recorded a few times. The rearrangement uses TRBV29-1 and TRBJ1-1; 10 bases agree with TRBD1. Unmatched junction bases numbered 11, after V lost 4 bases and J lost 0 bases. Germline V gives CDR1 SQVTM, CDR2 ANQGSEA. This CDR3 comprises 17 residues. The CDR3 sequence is CSVGWDRGDLMNTEAFF. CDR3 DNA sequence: TGCAGCGTTGGTTGGGACAGGGGAGATCTGATGAACACTGAAGCTTTCTTT. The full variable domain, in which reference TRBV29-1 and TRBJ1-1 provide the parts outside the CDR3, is SAVISQKPSRDICQRGTSLTIQCQVDSQVTMMFWYRQQPGQSLTLIATANQGSEATYESGFVIDKFPISRPNLTFSTLTVSNMSPEDSSIYLCSVGWDRGDLMNTEAFFGQGTRLTVV.

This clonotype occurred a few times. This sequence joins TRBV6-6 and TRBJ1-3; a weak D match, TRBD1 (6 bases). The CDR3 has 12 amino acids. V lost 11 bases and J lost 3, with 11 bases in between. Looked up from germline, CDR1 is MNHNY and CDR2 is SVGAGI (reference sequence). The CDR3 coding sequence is TGTGCCGGAGGACAGCTTGGAAACACCATATATTTT. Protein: CAGGQLGNTIYF.

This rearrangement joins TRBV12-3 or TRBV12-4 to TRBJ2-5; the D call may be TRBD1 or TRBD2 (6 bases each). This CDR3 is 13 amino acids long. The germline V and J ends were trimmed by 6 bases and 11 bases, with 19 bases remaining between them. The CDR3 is CASSNGGPREQYF. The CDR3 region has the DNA TGTGCCAGCAGCAACGGGGGCCCTAGGGAGCAGTACTTC.

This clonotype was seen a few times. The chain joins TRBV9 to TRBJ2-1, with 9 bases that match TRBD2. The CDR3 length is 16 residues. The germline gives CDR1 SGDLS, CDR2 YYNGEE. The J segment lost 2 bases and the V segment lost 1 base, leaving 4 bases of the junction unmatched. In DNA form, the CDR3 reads TGTGCCAGCAGCGTAAGCGGGGGGAGCCCCTACAATGAGCAGTTCTTC. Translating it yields CASSVSGGSPYNEQFF.

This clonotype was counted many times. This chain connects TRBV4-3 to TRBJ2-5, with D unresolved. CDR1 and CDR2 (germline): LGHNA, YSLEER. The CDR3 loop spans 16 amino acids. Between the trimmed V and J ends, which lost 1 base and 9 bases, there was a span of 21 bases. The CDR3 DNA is TGCGCCAGCAGCCAAGGTGTAACATCTCACCCTCGGCCCCAGTACTTC. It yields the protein CASSQGVTSHPRPQYF.

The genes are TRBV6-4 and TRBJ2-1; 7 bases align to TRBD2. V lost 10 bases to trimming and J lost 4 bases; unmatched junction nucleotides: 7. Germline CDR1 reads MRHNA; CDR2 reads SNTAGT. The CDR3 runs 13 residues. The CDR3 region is CATREFEYNEQFF. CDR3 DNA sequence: TGTGCCACGCGGGAGTTCGAATACAATGAGCAGTTCTTC.

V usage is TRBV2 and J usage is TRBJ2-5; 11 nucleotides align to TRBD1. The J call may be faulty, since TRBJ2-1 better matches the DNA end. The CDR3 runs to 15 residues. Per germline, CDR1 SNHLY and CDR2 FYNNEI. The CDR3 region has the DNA TGTGCCAGCATGGGACAGGGGGAAGAATACAATGAGCAGTTCTTC. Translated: CASMGQGEEYNEQFF.

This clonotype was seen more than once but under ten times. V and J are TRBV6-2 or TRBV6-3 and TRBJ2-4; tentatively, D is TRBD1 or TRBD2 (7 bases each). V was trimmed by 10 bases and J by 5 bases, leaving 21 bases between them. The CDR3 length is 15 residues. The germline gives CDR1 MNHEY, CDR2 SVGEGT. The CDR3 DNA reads TGTGCCATCAGGGGGGGACACTCCGGAGAAAACATTCAGTACTTC. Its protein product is CAIRGGHSGENIQYF.

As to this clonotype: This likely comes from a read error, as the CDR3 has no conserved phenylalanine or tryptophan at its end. The CDR3 DNA follows: TGTGCCAGCAGTGAACGGTCTAGCGGGGGAGGTCCCTCTGGGGCCAACGTCCTGACTCTC. Its translation is CASSERSSGGGPSGANVLTL. The chain links TRBV2 to TRBJ2-6, with 10 nucleotides matching TRBD2. This CDR3 spans 20 amino acids. With 2 bases clipped from V and 0 bases from J, the junction kept 10 bases outside the gene matches. Germline CDR1 SNHLY, CDR2 FYNNEI.

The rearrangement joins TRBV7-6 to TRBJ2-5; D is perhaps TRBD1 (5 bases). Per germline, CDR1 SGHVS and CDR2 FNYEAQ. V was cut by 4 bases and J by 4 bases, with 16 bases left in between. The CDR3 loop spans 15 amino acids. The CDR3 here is CASSSTERLVETQYF. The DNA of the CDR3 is TGTGCCAGCAGCTCGACAGAACGGCTTGTAGAGACCCAGTACTTC.

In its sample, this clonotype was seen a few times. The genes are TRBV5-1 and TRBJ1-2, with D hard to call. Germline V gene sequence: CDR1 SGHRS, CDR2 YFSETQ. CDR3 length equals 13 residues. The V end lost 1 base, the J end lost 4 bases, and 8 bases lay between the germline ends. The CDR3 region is CASSLSQVYGYTF. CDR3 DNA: TGCGCCAGCAGCTTGAGCCAGGTCTATGGCTACACCTTC.

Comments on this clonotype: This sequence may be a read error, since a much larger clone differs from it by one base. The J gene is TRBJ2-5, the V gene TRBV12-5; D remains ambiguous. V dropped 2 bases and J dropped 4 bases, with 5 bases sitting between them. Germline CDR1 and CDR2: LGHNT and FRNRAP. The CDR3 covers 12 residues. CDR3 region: CASGLKRETQYF. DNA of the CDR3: TGTGCTAGTGGTTTGAAACGAGAGACCCAGTACTTC.

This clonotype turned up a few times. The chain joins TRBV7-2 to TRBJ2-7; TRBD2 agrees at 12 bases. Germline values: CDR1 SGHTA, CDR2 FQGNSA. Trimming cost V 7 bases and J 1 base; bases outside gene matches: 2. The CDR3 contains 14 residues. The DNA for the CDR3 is TGTGCCAGCAACCTAGCGGGGGGGTCCTACGAGCAGTACTTC. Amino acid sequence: CASNLAGGSYEQYF.

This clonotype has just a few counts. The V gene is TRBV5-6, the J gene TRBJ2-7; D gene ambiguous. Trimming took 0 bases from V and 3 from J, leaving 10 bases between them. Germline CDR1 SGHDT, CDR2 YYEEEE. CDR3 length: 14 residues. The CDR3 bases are TGTGCCAGCAGCTTGGGGGCTAGGGACTACGAGCAGTACTTC. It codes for CASSLGARDYEQYF. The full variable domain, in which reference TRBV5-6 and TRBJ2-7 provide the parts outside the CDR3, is DAGVTQSPTHLIKTRGQQVTLRCSPKSGHDTVSWYQQALGQGPQFIFQYYEEEERQRGNFPDRFSGHQFPNYSSELNVNALLLGDSALYLCASSLGARDYEQYFGPGTRLTVT.

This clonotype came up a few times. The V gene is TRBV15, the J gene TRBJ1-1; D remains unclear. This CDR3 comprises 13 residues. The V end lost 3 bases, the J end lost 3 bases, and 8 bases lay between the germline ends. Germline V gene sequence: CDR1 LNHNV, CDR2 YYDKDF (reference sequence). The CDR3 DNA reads TGTGCCACCAGCAGGGGTTTGGACACTGAAGCTTTCTTT. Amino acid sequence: CATSRGLDTEAFF.

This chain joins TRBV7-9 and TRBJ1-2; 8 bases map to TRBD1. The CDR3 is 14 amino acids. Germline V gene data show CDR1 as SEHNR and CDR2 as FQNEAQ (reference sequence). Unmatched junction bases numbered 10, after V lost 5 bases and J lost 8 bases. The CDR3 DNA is TGTGCCAGCAGCATTGGACAGGGAATTGGAGGCTACACCTTC. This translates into CASSIGQGIGGYTF. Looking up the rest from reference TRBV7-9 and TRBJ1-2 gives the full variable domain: DTGVSQNPRHKITKRGQNVTFRCDPISEHNRLYWYRQTLGQGPEFLTYFQNEAQLEKSRLLSDRFSAERPKGSFSTLEIQRTEQGDSAMYLCASSIGQGIGGYTFGSGTRLTVV.

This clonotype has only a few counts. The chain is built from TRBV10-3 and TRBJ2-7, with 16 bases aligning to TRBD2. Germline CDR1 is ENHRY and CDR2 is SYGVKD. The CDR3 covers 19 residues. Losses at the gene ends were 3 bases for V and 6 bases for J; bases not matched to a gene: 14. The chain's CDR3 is CAISDPLGLAGGLHVEQYF. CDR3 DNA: TGTGCCATCAGTGACCCCCTGGGACTAGCGGGGGGGCTGCACGTCGAGCAGTACTTC.

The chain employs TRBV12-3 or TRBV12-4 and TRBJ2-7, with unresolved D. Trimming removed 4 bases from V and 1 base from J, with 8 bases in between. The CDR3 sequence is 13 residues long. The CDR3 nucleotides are TGTGCCAGCAGTTCGACGACATCCTACGAGCAGTACTTC. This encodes CASSSTTSYEQYF.